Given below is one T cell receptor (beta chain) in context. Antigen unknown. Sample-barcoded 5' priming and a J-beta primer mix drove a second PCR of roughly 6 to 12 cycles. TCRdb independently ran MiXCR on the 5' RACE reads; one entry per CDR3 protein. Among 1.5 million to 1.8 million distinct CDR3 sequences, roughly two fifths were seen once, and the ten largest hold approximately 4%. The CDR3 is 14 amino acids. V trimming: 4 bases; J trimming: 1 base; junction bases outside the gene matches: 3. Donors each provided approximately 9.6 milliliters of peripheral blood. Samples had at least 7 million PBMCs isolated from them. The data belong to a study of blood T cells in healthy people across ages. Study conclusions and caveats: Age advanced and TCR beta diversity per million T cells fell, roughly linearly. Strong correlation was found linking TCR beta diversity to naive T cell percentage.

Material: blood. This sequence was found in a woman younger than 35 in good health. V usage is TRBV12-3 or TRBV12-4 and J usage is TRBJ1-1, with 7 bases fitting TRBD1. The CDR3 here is CASSSGQRNTEAFF. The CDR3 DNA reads TGTGCCAGCAGTTCGGGACAGAGGAACACTGAAGCTTTCTTT.